This T cell receptor (beta chain) was documented in a study of T cells in Graves' hyperthyroidism and ophthalmopathy. This clonotype was counted once. Per germline, CDR1 MGHDK and CDR2 SYGVNS. V was pared by 9 bases and J by 8 bases, with 10 bases between. The CDR3 totals 11 residues. Researchers took RNA transcripts and amplified the TCR beta CDR3 regions from them. First-round RT-PCR of the TCR CDR3 relied on the HTBI primer set. TCRdb independently ran MiXCR on the multiplex PCR reads; one entry per CDR3 protein. The sample yields roughly 800,000 distinct CDR3 sequences, more than 30% seen once. The chain couples TRBV25-1 to TRBJ1-4; D not resolved. This clonotype was sampled from a man between 18 and 29 years old with Graves' hyperthyroidism. The sequenced material came from blood. The CDR3 reads CASTRREKLFF. The CDR3 DNA sequence: TGTGCCAGTACTCGCAGGGAAAAACTGTTTTTT.